These 27 T cell receptor beta chains share one sample of origin, sequenced in a study of cytomegalovirus exposure and HLA in healthy donors. TCRdb keeps only in-frame clones here, not all; method: immunoSEQ multiplex PCR. The data contain about 130,000 clones, about 96% of them seen just once; the ten biggest clones take up 1.7%. Sequencing input: PBMCs. The receptor set was obtained from a man between 18 and 35 years old in good health and CMV-seronegative.

This chain links TRBV7-2 with TRBJ1-2; tentatively, D is TRBD1 (5 bases). V was clipped by 5 bases and J by 1 base, with 14 bases between them. Germline CDR1 is SGHTA and CDR2 is FQGNSA. This CDR3 has 15 amino acids. DNA of the CDR3: TGTGCCAGCAGCGCTCAGCGGGGCATTAACTATGGCTACACCTTC. This gives the protein CASSAQRGINYGYTF.

The chain carries TRBV27 and TRBJ2-1; D is possibly TRBD1 (6 bases). Trimming took off 6 bases at V and 6 bases at J, with 12 bases between the two ends. The CDR3 sequence is 13 residues long. CDR1 is MNHEY and CDR2 is SMNVEV in the germline V gene (reference sequence). CDR3 nucleotides: TGTGCCAGCAGCTGGGGGCCGGGCAATGAGCAGTTCTTC. Amino acids: CASSWGPGNEQFF.

The rearrangement joins TRBV29-1 to TRBJ2-2, with D possibly matching TRBD1 (6 bases). The CDR3 consists of 14 residues. Germline V gene sequence: CDR1 SQVTM, CDR2 ANQGSEA. V shed 6 bases and J shed 4 bases, with 15 bases lying between them. CDR3 DNA sequence: TGCAGCGTGGGGACATCCAGATCCACCGGGGAGCTGTTTTTT. Translated, it gives CSVGTSRSTGELFF.

The chain joins TRBV13 to TRBJ2-1, with 8 bases identical to TRBD1. Losses at the gene ends were 0 bases for V and 5 bases for J; bases not matched to a gene: 6. Germline values: CDR1 PRHDT, CDR2 FYEKMQ (reference sequence). The CDR3 spans 16 residues. The CDR3 region is CASSLGGQVPNNEQFF. CDR3 sequence (DNA): TGTGCCAGCAGCTTAGGGGGACAGGTCCCAAACAATGAGCAGTTCTTC.

The chain employs TRBV6-5 and TRBJ2-7, with a possible D match to TRBD1 (5 bases). The CDR3 runs to 12 residues. Trimming removed 0 bases at V and 6 bases at J, with 6 bases between. Germline CDR1 reads MNHEY; CDR2 reads SVGAGI. Here the CDR3 reads CASSYSRAEQYF. Written as DNA, the CDR3 is TGTGCCAGCAGTTACTCCAGGGCCGAGCAGTACTTC.

The chain has TRBV15 and TRBJ2-1; no clear D gene. Germline lookup yields CDR1 LNHNV and CDR2 YYDKDF (reference sequence). Trimming stripped 0 bases from V and 0 bases from J, with 9 bases between. The CDR3 extends over 16 amino acids. Here the CDR3 DNA reads TGTGCCACCAGCAGAGATGGCTTCAGCTCCTACAATGAGCAGTTCTTC. Amino acid sequence: CATSRDGFSSYNEQFF.

The V and J genes are TRBV6-6 and TRBJ2-7, with TRBD2 matching over 8 bases. Germline loops: CDR1 MNHNY, CDR2 SVGAGI (reference sequence). The CDR3 loop spans 16 amino acids. Losses at the gene ends were 6 bases for V and 7 bases for J; bases not matched to a gene: 17. Written as DNA, the CDR3 is TGTGCCAGCAGCTCACCCCGGACTAGCTCGGGTTGGGAGCAGTACTTC. Its protein product is CASSSPRTSSGWEQYF.

The chain recombines TRBV20-1 with TRBJ1-1; no definite D call. V shed 6 bases and J shed 1 base, with 6 bases lying between them. The CDR3 loop spans 11 amino acids. Germline V gives CDR1 DFQATT, CDR2 SNEGSKA (reference sequence). The CDR3 nucleotides are TGCAGTGCGAGGGAGAACACTGAAGCTTTCTTT. Encoded protein: CSARENTEAFF.

The chain links TRBV19 to TRBJ1-2; 7 bases map to TRBD1. V was clipped by 5 bases and J by 7 bases; unmatched bases: 10. The CDR3 has 14 residues. Germline values: CDR1 LNHDA, CDR2 SQIVND (reference sequence). The CDR3 sequence is CASSRQGGSSGYTF. CDR3 DNA sequence: TGTGCCAGTAGTCGACAGGGCGGTTCGTCTGGCTACACCTTC.

This chain uses TRBV6-6 with TRBJ2-7; 10 bases align to TRBD1. Germline lookup yields CDR1 MNHNY and CDR2 SVGAGI (reference sequence). The CDR3 consists of 13 residues. The J segment lost 9 bases and the V segment lost 6 bases, leaving 8 bases of the junction unmatched. The CDR3 DNA sequence: TGTGCCAGCAGCAGAAACGGACAGGGGGGGCAGTACTTC. As protein: CASSRNGQGGQYF.

The chain recombines TRBV19 with TRBJ1-2; D is uncertain. Germline lookup yields CDR1 LNHDA and CDR2 SQIVND (reference sequence). This CDR3 contains 14 residues. The V gene lost 2 bases and the J gene lost 0 bases, with 7 bases spanning the gap. DNA of the CDR3: TGTGCCAGTAGTATATCCGGGGCTAACTATGGCTACACCTTC. It specifies CASSISGANYGYTF.

The gene calls are TRBV6-6 and TRBJ1-1; 7 nucleotides line up with TRBD1. The CDR3 runs 15 residues. V trimming: 1 base; J trimming: 1 base; junction bases outside the gene matches: 3. Germline lookup yields CDR1 MNHNY and CDR2 SVGAGI (reference sequence). CDR3 coding DNA: TGTGCCAGCAGTTACTTCTACAGGGGGAACACTGAAGCTTTCTTT. Translated: CASSYFYRGNTEAFF.

Written as DNA, the CDR3 is TGTGCCACCTCAGATAGACTAGCAGGTGTCGGCTACCTGAGGCGAGGCTCCTACAATGAGCAGTTCTTC. Residues: CATSDRLAGVGYLRRGSYNEQFF. V gene TRBV19 combines with J gene TRBJ2-1; 7 positions agree with TRBD2. Trimming cost V 10 bases and J 0 bases; bases outside gene matches: 33. The CDR3 length is 23 residues. The V gene's germline CDR1 is LNHDA and CDR2 SQIVND (reference sequence).

This sequence joins TRBV28 and TRBJ1-2; maybe TRBD1 (6 bases). CDR1 is MDHEN and CDR2 is SYDVKM in the germline V gene. Trimming shortened V by 6 bases and J by 2 bases, and 10 bases separated the two germline ends. CDR3 length: 13 residues. The CDR3, as DNA: TGTGCCAGCAGCCGCACAGGGAACTATGGCTACACCTTC. This translates into CASSRTGNYGYTF.

The J gene is TRBJ2-3, the V gene TRBV4-2, with 9 bases matching TRBD1. Unmatched junction bases numbered 10, after V lost 4 bases and J lost 5 bases. Germline CDR1 LGHNA, CDR2 YNFKEQ. There are 16 residues in the CDR3. The CDR3, as DNA: TGTGCCAGCAGCCCCCGGACAGGGGTAATCGGAGATACGCAGTATTTT. This encodes CASSPRTGVIGDTQYF.

DNA for the CDR3: TGTGCCTGGAAGGAGGGGTGGGGGGATGGCTACACCTTC. Residues: CAWKEGWGDGYTF. V gene TRBV30 combines with J gene TRBJ1-2; D is possibly TRBD1 (5 bases). Germline V gene data show CDR1 as GTSNPN and CDR2 as SVGIG (reference sequence). The V end lost 4 bases, the J end lost 6 bases, and 15 bases lay between the germline ends. The CDR3 runs to 13 residues.

This sequence joins TRBV6-1 and TRBJ1-1, with 9 bases that match TRBD1. The trim removed 5 bases at V and 1 base at J, leaving 14 bases unmatched. The CDR3 covers 18 residues. Looked up from germline, CDR1 is MNHNS and CDR2 is SASEGT. The CDR3 region is CASSQVGQGVWQNTEAFF. The CDR3 DNA reads as TGTGCCAGCAGTCAAGTGGGACAGGGCGTATGGCAGAACACTGAAGCTTTCTTT.

The chain carries TRBV30 and TRBJ1-1, with 8 bases fitting TRBD1. CDR1 GTSNPN and CDR2 SVGIG come from the germline V gene (reference sequence). The CDR3 has 12 amino acids. CDR3 region: CTYSGGYTEAFF. DNA of the CDR3: TGTACTTATTCAGGGGGCTACACTGAAGCTTTCTTT. The variable domain in full, completed from reference TRBV30 and TRBJ1-1, reads SQTIHQWPATLVQPVGSPLSLECTVEGTSNPNLYWYRQAAGRGLQLLFYSVGIGQISSEVPQNLSASRPQDRQFILSSKKLLLSDSGFYLCTYSGGYTEAFFGQGTRLTVV.

The rearrangement uses TRBV6-1 and TRBJ2-5; D is ambiguous. CDR1 is MNHNS and CDR2 is SASEGT in the germline V gene. The V end lost 2 bases, the J end lost 7 bases, and 11 bases lay between the germline ends. CDR3 size: 13 residues. The CDR3 DNA is TGTGCCAGCAGTGAACTAACAGAAGGGACCCAGTACTTC. It translates to CASSELTEGTQYF.

The gene calls are TRBV4-2 and TRBJ2-7; 10 bases align to TRBD1. CDR1 is LGHNA and CDR2 is YNFKEQ in the germline V gene. V shed 4 bases, J shed 3 bases, and the junction held 9 bases outside the gene matches. CDR3 length: 16 residues. CDR3 region: CASSPMSRDRGYEQYF. The CDR3 coding sequence is TGTGCCAGCAGCCCAATGTCCCGGGACAGGGGCTACGAGCAGTACTTC.

This sequence joins TRBV13 and TRBJ1-1, with D unresolved. The germline gives CDR1 PRHDT, CDR2 FYEKMQ (reference sequence). Between the trimmed V and J ends, which lost 2 bases and 2 bases, there was a span of 9 bases. This CDR3 has 14 amino acids. The CDR3 region is CASSLLGFNTEAFF. CDR3 sequence (DNA): TGTGCCAGCAGCTTACTGGGCTTTAACACTGAAGCTTTCTTT.

This chain uses TRBV19 with TRBJ1-2; 10 bases fit TRBD1. The CDR3 is 17 residues long. Trimming took 0 bases from V and 3 from J; bases not matched to a gene: 7. CDR1 is LNHDA, CDR2 SQIVND, per germline (reference sequence). The DNA for the CDR3 is TGTGCCAGTAGTATAGAAGTGACAGGGGGCATGGACTATGGCTACACCTTC. Translating it yields CASSIEVTGGMDYGYTF.

The chain couples TRBV4-3 to TRBJ2-1; D may be TRBD2 (6 bases). There are 15 residues in the CDR3. Between the trimmed V and J ends, which lost 4 bases and 0 bases, there was a span of 10 bases. Germline CDR1 reads LGHNA; CDR2 reads YSLEER. In nucleotides, the CDR3 is TGCGCCAGCAGCCGGGACTCGAGCTCCTACAATGAGCAGTTCTTC. Protein sequence: CASSRDSSSYNEQFF.

The chain recombines TRBV2 with TRBJ2-3; D is unclear. The CDR3 covers 11 residues. CDR1 and CDR2 (germline): SNHLY, FYNNEI. The ends were cut back, 7 bases at V and 4 bases at J, with 6 bases in the middle. CDR3 region: CASIQADTQYF. CDR3 bases: TGTGCCAGCATTCAGGCAGATACGCAGTATTTT. Using reference TRBV2 and TRBJ2-3 for the parts outside the CDR3, the full variable domain is EPEVTQTPSHQVTQMGQEVILRCVPISNHLYFYWYRQILGQKVEFLVSFYNNEISEKSEIFDDQFSVERPDGSNFTLKIRSTKLEDSAMYFCASIQADTQYFGPGTRLTVL.

This chain links TRBV5-6 with TRBJ1-1, with D tentatively TRBD1 (5 bases). Germline loops: CDR1 SGHDT, CDR2 YYEEEE. V lost 1 base to trimming and J lost 1 base, with 17 bases between them. The CDR3 contains 17 residues. This chain's CDR3 is CASSLIMAGSGNTEAFF. The CDR3 region has the DNA TGTGCCAGCAGCTTGATAATGGCAGGGTCGGGGAACACTGAAGCTTTCTTT.

J is TRBJ2-7 and V is TRBV4-1; 8 nucleotides align to TRBD2. This CDR3 has 14 residues. V gave up 3 bases and J gave up 2 bases; unmatched junction bases: 3. Looked up from germline, CDR1 is MGHRA and CDR2 is YSYEKL. CDR3 region: CASSHLAGAYEQYF. The CDR3 DNA is TGCGCCAGCAGCCATCTAGCGGGCGCCTACGAGCAGTACTTC.

The CDR3 loop is CASSFSGGTEAFF. In DNA, the CDR3 is TGTGCCAGCAGCTTTTCAGGGGGCACTGAAGCTTTCTTT. The chain is built from TRBV5-5 and TRBJ1-1; 7 positions agree with TRBD1. There are 13 residues in the CDR3. V was clipped by 2 bases and J by 4 bases; unmatched bases: 2. The germline CDR1 and CDR2 sequences are SGHKS and YYEKEE (reference sequence).